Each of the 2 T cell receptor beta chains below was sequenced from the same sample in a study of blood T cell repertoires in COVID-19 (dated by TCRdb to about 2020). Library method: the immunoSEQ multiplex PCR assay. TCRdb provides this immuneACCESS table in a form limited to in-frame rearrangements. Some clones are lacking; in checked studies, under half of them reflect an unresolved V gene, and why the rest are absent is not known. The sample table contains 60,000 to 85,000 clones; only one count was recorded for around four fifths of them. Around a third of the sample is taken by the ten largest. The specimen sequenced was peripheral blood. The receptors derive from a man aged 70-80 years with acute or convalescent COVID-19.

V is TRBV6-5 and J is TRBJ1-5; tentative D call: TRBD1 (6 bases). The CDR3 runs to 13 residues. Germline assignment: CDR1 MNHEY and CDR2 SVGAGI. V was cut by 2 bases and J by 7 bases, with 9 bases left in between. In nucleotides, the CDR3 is TGTGCCAGCAGTTACGTAGGGGGACAGCCCCAGCATTTT. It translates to CASSYVGGQPQHF.

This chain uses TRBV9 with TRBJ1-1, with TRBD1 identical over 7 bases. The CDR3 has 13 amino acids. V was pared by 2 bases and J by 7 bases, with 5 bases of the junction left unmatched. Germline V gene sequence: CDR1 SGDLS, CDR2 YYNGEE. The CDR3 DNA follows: TGTGCCAGCAGCGTCCGACAGGGTGGTGAAGCTTTCTTT. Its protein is CASSVRQGGEAFF.